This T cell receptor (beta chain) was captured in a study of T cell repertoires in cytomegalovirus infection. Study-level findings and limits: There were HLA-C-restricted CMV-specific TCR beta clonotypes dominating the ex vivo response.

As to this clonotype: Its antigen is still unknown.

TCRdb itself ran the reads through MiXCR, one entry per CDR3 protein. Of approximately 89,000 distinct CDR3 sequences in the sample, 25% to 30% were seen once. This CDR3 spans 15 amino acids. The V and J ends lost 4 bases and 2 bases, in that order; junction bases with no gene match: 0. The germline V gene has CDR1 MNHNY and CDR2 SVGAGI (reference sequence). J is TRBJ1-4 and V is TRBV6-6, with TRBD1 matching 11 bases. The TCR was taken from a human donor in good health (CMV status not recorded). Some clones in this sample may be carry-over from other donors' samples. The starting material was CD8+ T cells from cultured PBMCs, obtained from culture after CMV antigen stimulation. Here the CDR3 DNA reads TGTGCCAGCAGTTGGGACAGGGGGACTAATGAAAAACTGTTTTTT. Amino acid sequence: CASSWDRGTNEKLFF.